What follows is one T cell receptor (beta chain) and its context. This sample stems from a study of blood T cells in healthy people across ages. Study-level information: Capturing about one barcoded beta molecule per two T cells was achieved by template switching.

Through a sample-barcoded 5' primer and a J-beta primer mix, a second PCR was run for roughly 6 to 11 cycles. CDR3-containing paired-end reads numbering at least 2.5 million came from each sample. From the 5' RACE reads, TCRdb called clonotypes with MiXCR, one entry per CDR3 protein. This sample has 700,000 to 800,000 distinct CDR3 sequences, with about 40% found just once. The CDR3 has 14 residues. Germline loops: CDR1 DFQATT, CDR2 SNEGSKA (reference sequence). V gave up 3 bases and J gave up 0 bases, with 8 bases separating them. The TCR comes from a woman aged 55-75 years in good health. The gene calls are TRBV20-1 and TRBJ1-4; D is undetermined. The specimen was blood. CDR3 sequence (DNA): TGCAGTGCTAGTAGGCCGGCAACTAATGAAAAACTGTTTTTT. Translating it yields CSASRPATNEKLFF.